This T cell receptor (beta chain) derives from a study of T cells in Graves' hyperthyroidism and ophthalmopathy. General study findings and limits: Expanded thyroid clonotypes (above 0.001) were mostly also found in blood.

Worth noting for this clonotype: Its antigen remains unidentified.

TCR beta CDR3 regions were amplified from RNA transcripts. First-round RT-PCR of the TCR CDR3 relied on the HTBI primer set. TCRdb ran MiXCR on the multiplex PCR reads and lists one entry per CDR3 protein. Of about 570,000 distinct CDR3 sequences in the sample, 40% to 55% were seen once. Clinicians diagnosed patients from clinical symptoms, serum thyroxine and TRAb, thyroid ultrasound and orbital computed tomography. The origin of this receptor is an adult woman with Graves' disease, either hyperthyroidism or ophthalmopathy (not recorded which). The sequencing sample was made of peripheral blood or thyroid tissue (not recorded which).

CDR3 amino acids: CASSEIGQNEAFF. The CDR3 DNA reads TGTGCCAGCAGTGAGATAGGACAGAATGAAGCTTTCTTT. The rearrangement uses TRBV2 and TRBJ1-1; D is perhaps TRBD1 (6 bases). This CDR3 region has 13 residues. From germline, CDR1 is SNHLY and CDR2 FYNNEI. Trimming stripped 3 bases from V and 7 bases from J, with 12 bases between.